The 14 T cell receptor beta chains given below trace back to one sample, sequenced in a study of human versus mouse CDR3 diversity and MHC coevolution. Sequencing used immunoSEQ multiplex PCR; TCRdb keeps in-frame clones, though not all of them. This sample has about 83,000 clones, with roughly 92% found just once. Sequenced input: naive CD4+ T cells from blood. Indicated subset: CD45RO-negative CD62L-positive naive CD4 T cells. The receptors derive from a person aged 25 to 75 in good health.

For the CDR3, the DNA is TGTGCCAGCAGCTTGGGGCCGGGTTTGACCTACGAGCAGTACTTC. As protein: CASSLGPGLTYEQYF. This chain connects TRBV5-8 to TRBJ2-7; D unresolved. CDR1 and CDR2 (germline): SGHTS, YDEGEE. This CDR3 has 15 residues. V was clipped by 0 bases and J by 2 bases, with 12 bases between them.

The chain recombines TRBV11-2 with TRBJ2-7, with 16 nucleotides matching TRBD2. Trimming cost V 5 bases and J 2 bases; bases outside gene matches: 6. The CDR3 is 17 amino acids. Germline values: CDR1 SGHAT, CDR2 FQNNGV. The DNA of the CDR3 is TGTGCCAGCAGCCCGGGGACTAGCGGGAGGGGAACCTACGAGCAGTACTTC. Translated, it gives CASSPGTSGRGTYEQYF.

The CDR3 coding sequence is TGTGCCAGCACGGGGACAACATTCAATCAGCCCCAGCATTTT. Residues: CASTGTTFNQPQHF. The chain recombines TRBV18 with TRBJ1-5, with a weak D call TRBD1 (6 bases). Germline V CDR1 and CDR2: KGHSH, LQKENI. Trimming cost V 8 bases and J 3 bases, with 14 bases left between them. This CDR3 comprises 14 residues.

The V call is TRBV6-1, the J call TRBJ1-1; weak D call: TRBD1 (5 bases). V was cut by 7 bases and J by 8 bases, with 14 bases left in between. Germline assignment: CDR1 MNHNS and CDR2 SASEGT. This CDR3 comprises 12 residues. CDR3 coding DNA: TGTGCCAGCAAGGTTGGGGGGTACGAAGCTTTCTTT. Translating gives CASKVGGYEAFF.

The chain recombines TRBV18 with TRBJ2-7, with TRBD1 matching 12 bases. The CDR3 spans 16 residues. Germline V lookup: CDR1 KGHSH, CDR2 LQKENI. The trim removed 2 bases at V and 4 bases at J, leaving 6 bases unmatched. The CDR3 spells CASSPFGTGGLYEQYF. CDR3 nucleotide sequence: TGTGCCAGCTCACCATTCGGGACAGGGGGCTTATACGAGCAGTACTTC.

The chain employs TRBV5-1 and TRBJ2-7; 7 nucleotides agree with TRBD1. CDR1 is SGHRS, CDR2 YFSETQ, per germline. V was pared by 0 bases and J by 9 bases, with 6 bases of the junction left unmatched. The CDR3 loop spans 13 amino acids. CDR3 sequence reads: CASSLGQGTGQYF. In DNA, the CDR3 is TGCGCCAGCAGCTTGGGACAGGGAACTGGGCAGTACTTC.

The genes are TRBV10-3 and TRBJ1-3; a weak D match, TRBD1 (5 bases). This CDR3 is 14 amino acids long. Germline V CDR1 and CDR2: ENHRY, SYGVKD. V dropped 3 bases and J dropped 2 bases, with 8 bases sitting between them. CDR3 DNA sequence: TGTGCCATCAGTGATAGGGGCGCTGGAAACACCATATATTTT. It translates to CAISDRGAGNTIYF.

This clone was counted a single time. CDR3 DNA: TGCGCCAGCAGCTCCGGACAGGGAATCAAGGGCTACACCTTC. It translates to CASSSGQGIKGYTF. The J gene is TRBJ1-2, the V gene TRBV5-1, with 8 bases lining up with TRBD1. V lost 3 bases to trimming and J lost 8 bases; unmatched junction nucleotides: 9. The CDR3 is made up of 14 amino acids. Looked up from germline, CDR1 is SGHRS and CDR2 is YFSETQ.

The chain is built from TRBV5-4 and TRBJ2-3, with 11 bases identical to TRBD2. J was trimmed by 6 bases and V by 4 bases; bases with no gene match: 13. CDR3 length: 17 amino acids. Germline V gives CDR1 SGHNT, CDR2 YYREEE (reference sequence). Here the CDR3 reads CASSPAGLAVISDTQYF. The CDR3 nucleotides are TGTGCCAGCAGCCCCGCGGGACTAGCGGTGATCAGCGATACGCAGTATTTT.

V and J are TRBV15 and TRBJ1-4, with D perhaps TRBD1 (6 bases). This CDR3 is 15 amino acids long. Germline V gene sequence: CDR1 LNHNV, CDR2 YYDKDF (reference sequence). V lost 4 bases to trimming and J lost 6 bases, with 15 bases between them. This chain's CDR3 is CATSKSGTRDEKLFF. CDR3 nucleotides: TGTGCCACCAGCAAATCCGGGACACGAGATGAAAAACTGTTTTTT. Variable domain in full (rest from reference TRBV15 and TRBJ1-4): DAMVIQNPRYQVTQFGKPVTLSCSQTLNHNVMYWYQQKSSQAPKLLFHYYDKDFNNEADTPDNFQSRRPNTSFCFLDIRSPGLGDTAMYLCATSKSGTRDEKLFFGSGTQLSVL.

The chain couples TRBV7-9 to TRBJ1-1; D possibly corresponds to TRBD1 (6 bases). V gave up 7 bases and J gave up 7 bases, with 13 bases separating them. This CDR3 is 12 amino acids long. CDR1 and CDR2 from the germline V gene are SEHNR and FQNEAQ (reference sequence). CDR3: CASTQGGGEAFF. CDR3 nucleotide sequence: TGTGCCAGCACCCAAGGGGGGGGTGAAGCTTTCTTT.

This rearrangement joins TRBV2 to TRBJ2-7; no reliable D call. The CDR3 totals 12 residues. The ends were cut back, 2 bases at V and 0 bases at J, with 2 bases in the middle. CDR1 and CDR2 (germline): SNHLY, FYNNEI. The chain's CDR3 is CASSELSYEQYF. CDR3 DNA sequence: TGTGCCAGCAGTGAACTCTCCTACGAGCAGTACTTC.

This sequence joins TRBV28 and TRBJ1-5; tentatively, D is TRBD1 (6 bases). This CDR3 contains 15 residues. V gave up 5 bases and J gave up 2 bases, with 13 bases separating them. CDR1 is MDHEN and CDR2 is SYDVKM in the germline V gene. CDR3 sequence: CASSLRGSGNQPQHF. CDR3 sequence (DNA): TGTGCCAGCAGTCTCAGGGGAAGTGGCAATCAGCCCCAGCATTTT.

The rearrangement links TRBV11-2 to TRBJ1-6; D is possibly TRBD1 (6 bases). V was pared by 6 bases and J by 4 bases, with 13 bases between. The CDR3 contains 15 residues. The germline V gene has CDR1 SGHAT and CDR2 FQNNGV. The CDR3 reads CASRKPGQYNSPLHF. The CDR3 bases are TGTGCCAGCAGAAAACCGGGACAATATAATTCACCCCTCCACTTT. Variable domain in full (rest from reference TRBV11-2 and TRBJ1-6): EAGVAQSPRYKIIEKRQSVAFWCNPISGHATLYWYQQILGQGPKLLIQFQNNGVVDDSQLPKDRFSAERLKGVDSTLKIQPAKLEDSAVYLCASRKPGQYNSPLHFGNGTRLTVT.